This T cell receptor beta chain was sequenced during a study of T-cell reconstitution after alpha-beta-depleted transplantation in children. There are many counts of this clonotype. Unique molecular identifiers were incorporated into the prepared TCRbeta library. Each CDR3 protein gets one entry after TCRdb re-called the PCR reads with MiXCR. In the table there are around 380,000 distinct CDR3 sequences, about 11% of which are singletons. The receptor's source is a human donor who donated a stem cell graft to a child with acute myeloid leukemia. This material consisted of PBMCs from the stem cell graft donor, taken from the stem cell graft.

DNA of the CDR3: TGCAGTGCCCGACCGACAAGGACTAGCTGGGAGACCCAGTACTTC. Translation: CSARPTRTSWETQYF. The J gene is TRBJ2-5, the V gene TRBV20-1; 8 bases fit TRBD2. After removal of 6 bases from V and 5 bases from J, the junction contained 14 bases not matched to a gene. The germline CDR1 and CDR2 sequences are DFQATT and SNEGSKA (reference sequence). The CDR3 contains 15 residues.